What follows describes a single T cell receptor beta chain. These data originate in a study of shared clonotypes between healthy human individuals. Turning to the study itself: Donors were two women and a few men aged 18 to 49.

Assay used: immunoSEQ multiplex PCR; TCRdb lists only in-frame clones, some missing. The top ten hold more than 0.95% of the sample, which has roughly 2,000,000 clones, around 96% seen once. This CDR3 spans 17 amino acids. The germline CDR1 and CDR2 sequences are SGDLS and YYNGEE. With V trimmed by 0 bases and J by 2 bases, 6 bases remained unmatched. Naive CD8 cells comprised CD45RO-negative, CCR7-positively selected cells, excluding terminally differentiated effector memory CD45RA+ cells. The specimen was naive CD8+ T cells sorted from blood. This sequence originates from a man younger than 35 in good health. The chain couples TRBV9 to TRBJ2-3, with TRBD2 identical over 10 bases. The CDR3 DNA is TGTGCCAGCAGCGTAGTCCCTAGCGGGAGCGTCACAGATACGCAGTATTTT. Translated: CASSVVPSGSVTDTQYF. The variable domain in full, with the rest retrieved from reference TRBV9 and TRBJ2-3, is DSGVTQTPKHLITATGQRVTLRCSPRSGDLSVYWYQQSLDQGLQFLIQYYNGEERAKGNILERFSAQQFPDLHSELNLSSLELGDSALYFCASSVVPSGSVTDTQYFGPGTRLTVL.